This T cell receptor (beta chain) was recorded in a study of shared clonotypes between healthy human individuals. Looking at the study overall: With ages of 18 to 49, the donors were a couple of women and a few men.

TCRdb's copy holds only in-frame clones and misses some; the assay was immunoSEQ multiplex PCR. The sample carries 2,500,000 or so clones, less than 95% recorded once. The sequenced material came from naive CD4+ T cells from PBMCs. The sample's subset: CD45RA+ positively selected. The origin of this receptor is a man between 18 and 35 years old in good health. Some clones in this sample may be carry-over from other donors' samples.

For the CDR3, the DNA is TGCAGCGTTCCCTGGAACTATGGCTACACCTTC. Amino acid sequence: CSVPWNYGYTF. This chain uses TRBV29-1 with TRBJ1-2; D call uncertain. CDR3 size: 11 residues. V lost 5 bases and J lost 2, with 6 bases in between. Germline V lookup: CDR1 SQVTM, CDR2 ANQGSEA.